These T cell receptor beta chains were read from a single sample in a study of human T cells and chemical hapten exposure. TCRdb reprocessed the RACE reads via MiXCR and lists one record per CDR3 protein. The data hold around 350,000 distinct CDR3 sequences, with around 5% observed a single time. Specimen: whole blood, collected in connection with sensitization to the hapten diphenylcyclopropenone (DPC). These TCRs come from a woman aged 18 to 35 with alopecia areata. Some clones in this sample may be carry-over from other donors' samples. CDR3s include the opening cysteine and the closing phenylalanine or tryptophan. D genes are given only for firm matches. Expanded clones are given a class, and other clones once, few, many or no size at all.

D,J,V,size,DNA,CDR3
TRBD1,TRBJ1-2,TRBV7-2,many,TGTGCCAGCAGCTTAGGAGTCTATGTAGTACCGGGACAGGATAACTATGGCTACACCTTC,CASSLGVYVVPGQDNYGYTF
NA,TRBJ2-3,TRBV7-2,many,TGTGCCAGTAGTGTCCTTAGCACAGATACGCAGTATTTT,CASSVLSTDTQYF
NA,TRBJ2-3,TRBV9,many,TGTGCCAGCAGCGTCGACAGTTCTAGCACAGATACGCAGTATTTT,CASSVDSSSTDTQYF
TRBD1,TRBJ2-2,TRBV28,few,TGTGCCAGCAGCACGGGACAGGCGGTCGCCGGGGAGCTGTTTTTT,CASSTGQAVAGELFF
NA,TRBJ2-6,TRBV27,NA,NA,CASSSSILGANVLTF
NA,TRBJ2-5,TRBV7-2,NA,TGTGCCAGCAGCCCAGCCATGCAGACCCAGTACTTC,CASSPAMQTQYF
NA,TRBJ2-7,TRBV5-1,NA,TGCGCCAGCAGCTCGACAGGGACTTCCTACGAGCAGTACTTC,CASSSTGTSYEQYF
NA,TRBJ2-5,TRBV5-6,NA,TGTGCCAGCAGCCTGAAGTATGCCGAAGAGACCCAGTACTTC,CASSLKYAEETQYF
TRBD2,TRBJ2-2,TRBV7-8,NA,TGTGCCAGCAGCTTAGCACTAGCGGGGGGGCCGGGCACCGGGGAGCTGTTTTTT,CASSLALAGGPGTGELFF
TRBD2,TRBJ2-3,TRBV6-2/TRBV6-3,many,TGTGCCAGCAGTTTTGCGGGGGGCGATACGCAGTATTTT,CASSFAGGDTQYF
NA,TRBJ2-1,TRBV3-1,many,TGTGCCAGCAGCCAAGATAGGATTGGGGGCGGTGAGCAGTTCTTC,CASSQDRIGGGEQFF
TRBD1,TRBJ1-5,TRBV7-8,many,TGTGCCAGCAGCTATCAGGGGGTTTATCAGCCCCAGCATTTT,CASSYQGVYQPQHF
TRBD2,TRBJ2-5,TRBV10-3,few,TGTGCCATCAGGCTTGGACTAGATGAAGAGACCCAGTACTTC,CAIRLGLDEETQYF
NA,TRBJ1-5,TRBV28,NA,TGTGCCAGCAGCCTCGAGGCCTTATATAGCAATCAGCCCCAGCATTTT,CASSLEALYSNQPQHF
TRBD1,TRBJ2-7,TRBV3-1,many,TGTGCCAGCAGCCAAATGGACAGGCGGGAGCAGTACTTC,CASSQMDRREQYF
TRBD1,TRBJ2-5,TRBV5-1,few,TGCGCCAGCAGCATAGGGACAGCTGAGCGACAAGAGACCCAGTACTTC,CASSIGTAERQETQYF
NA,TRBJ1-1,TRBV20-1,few,TGCAGTGCTAGGCCAGGGGTTGGCACTGAAGCTTTCTTT,CSARPGVGTEAFF
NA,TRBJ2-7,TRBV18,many,TGTGCCAGCTCCCCGTCAGGCAACGAGCAGTACTTC,CASSPSGNEQYF
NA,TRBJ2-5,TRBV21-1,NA,TGTGCCAGCAGCAAAAGGTGGTGTAGCCGGGACAACCAAGAGACCCAGTACTTC,CASSKRWCSRDNQETQYF
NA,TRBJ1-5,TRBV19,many,TGTGCCAGTAGTGCCACAGGGAATCAGCCCCAGCATTTT,CASSATGNQPQHF
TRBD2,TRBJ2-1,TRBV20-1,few,TGCAGTGCTAGGCTTAGGACTAGCGTGTACAATGAGCAGTTCTTC,CSARLRTSVYNEQFF
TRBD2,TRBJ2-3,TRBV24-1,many,TGTGCCACCTCAGTAGCGGGAGATACGCAGTATTTT,CATSVAGDTQYF
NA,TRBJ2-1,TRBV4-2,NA,TGTGCCAGCAGCCATCACCAGGGGAATTCCTACAATGAGCAGTTCTTC,CASSHHQGNSYNEQFF
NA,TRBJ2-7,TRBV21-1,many,TGTGCCAGCAAAACAGGGGGCGCGGGCGAGCAGTACTTC,CASKTGGAGEQYF
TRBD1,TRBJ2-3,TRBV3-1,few,TGTGCCAGCAGCCAAGACCCGGGACAGGGTCGGACAGATACGCAGTATTTT,CASSQDPGQGRTDTQYF
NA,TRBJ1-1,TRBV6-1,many,TGTGCCAGCCGAGGTAGCGAAGCTTTCTTT,CASRGSEAFF
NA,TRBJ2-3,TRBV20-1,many,TGCAGTGCTAGAAGGGCGACAGGTAGAGATACGCAGTATTTT,CSARRATGRDTQYF
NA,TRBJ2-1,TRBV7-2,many,TGTGCCAGCAGCTTAGAGCGTGAGCAGTTCTTC,CASSLEREQFF
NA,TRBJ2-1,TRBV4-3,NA,TGCGCCAGCAGCCGGGTTGGGTATAACGATGAGCAGTTCTTC,CASSRVGYNDEQFF
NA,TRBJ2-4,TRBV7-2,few,TGTGCCAGCAGCTTAGATTACAGCACTCAAAACATTCAGTACTTC,CASSLDYSTQNIQYF
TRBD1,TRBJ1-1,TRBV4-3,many,TGCGCCAGCAGCCAAGATCGCGACAGGGGCATGAACACTGAAGCTTTCTTT,CASSQDRDRGMNTEAFF
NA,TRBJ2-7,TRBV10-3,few,TGTGCCATCAGTGAGGGCGAAGCCTACGAGCAGTACTTC,CAISEGEAYEQYF
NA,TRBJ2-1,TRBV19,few,TGTGCCAGTACACCTAAGGGGACCTACAATGAGCAGTTCTTC,CASTPKGTYNEQFF
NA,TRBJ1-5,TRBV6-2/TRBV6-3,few,TGTGCCAGCAGTTATTATAGCAATCAGCCCCAGCATTTT,CASSYYSNQPQHF
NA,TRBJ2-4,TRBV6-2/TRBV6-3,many,TGTGCCAGCAGCGAAACCGACAGCGCAAACATTCAGTACTTC,CASSETDSANIQYF
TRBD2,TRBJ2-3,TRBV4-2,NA,TGTGCCAGCAGCCAAGCAAGCGGGGGGGTCACAGATACGCAGTATTTT,CASSQASGGVTDTQYF
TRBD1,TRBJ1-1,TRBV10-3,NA,TGTGCCATCAGTCTATCCGGGACAGGGGGTCCCACTGAAGCTTTCTTT,CAISLSGTGGPTEAFF
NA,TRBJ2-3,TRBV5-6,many,TGTGCCAGCAGCCCCGTAGCGGATACGCAGTATTTT,CASSPVADTQYF
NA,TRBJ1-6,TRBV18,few,TGTGCCAGCTCATCGCAGGGGACGTCACCCCTCCACTTT,CASSSQGTSPLHF
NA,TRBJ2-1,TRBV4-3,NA,TGCGCCAGCAGCCAATTCGCAATCCCGGAAAATGAGCAGTTCTTC,CASSQFAIPENEQFF
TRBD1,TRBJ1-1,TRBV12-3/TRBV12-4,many,TGTGCCAGCAGTGGGACAGGGATTACTGAAGCTTTCTTT,CASSGTGITEAFF
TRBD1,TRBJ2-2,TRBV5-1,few,TGCGCCAGCAGCTCCCAGACAGGGACGGACGGGGAGCTGTTTTTT,CASSSQTGTDGELFF
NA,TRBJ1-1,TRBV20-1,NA,TGCAGTGCTAGTAGGGGCAACACTGAAGCTTTCTTT,CSASRGNTEAFF
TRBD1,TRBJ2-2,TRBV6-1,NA,TGTGCCAGCAGTACGGACAGGGTCACCGGGGAGCTGTTTTTT,CASSTDRVTGELFF
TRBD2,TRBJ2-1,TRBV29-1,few,TGCAGCGGTAAGGCCGGGACTACCAATGAGCAGTTCTTC,CSGKAGTTNEQFF
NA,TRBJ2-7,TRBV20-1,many,TGCAGTGCCATTTTAATCAGGGAGGGGGCGAACGAGCAGTACTTC,CSAILIREGANEQYF
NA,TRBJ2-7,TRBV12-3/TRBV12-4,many,TGTGCCAGCAGCCGACAGAGCTCCTACGAGCAGTACTTC,CASSRQSSYEQYF
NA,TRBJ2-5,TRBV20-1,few,TGCAGTGCTAGAGCCCCGGGGGCCGTGGAGGGGACCCAGTACTTC,CSARAPGAVEGTQYF
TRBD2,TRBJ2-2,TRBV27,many,TGTGCCAGCAGAAAGGGACTAGGATTATCCGGGGAGCTGTTTTTT,CASRKGLGLSGELFF
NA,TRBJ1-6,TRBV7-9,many,TGTGCCAGCACCGAGGGGACACCCAAAAATTCACCCCTCCACTTT,CASTEGTPKNSPLHF
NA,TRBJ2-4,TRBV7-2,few,TGTGCCAGCAGCTTTACTAACATTCAGTACTTC,CASSFTNIQYF
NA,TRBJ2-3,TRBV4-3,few,TGCGCCAGCAGCCAAGGGCGCAACACAGATACGCAGTATTTT,CASSQGRNTDTQYF
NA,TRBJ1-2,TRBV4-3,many,TGCGCCAGCAGCCAAGAAACATTGTCTTACTATGGCTACACCTTC,CASSQETLSYYGYTF
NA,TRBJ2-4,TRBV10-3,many,TGTGCCATCAGTGAGGGGGCAGCCAAAAACATTCAGTACTTC,CAISEGAAKNIQYF
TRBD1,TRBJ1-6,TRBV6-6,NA,TGTGCCAGCAGTTACACCAGGACAGGGAATAATAATTCACCCCTCCACTTT,CASSYTRTGNNNSPLHF
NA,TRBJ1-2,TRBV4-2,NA,TGTGCCAGCAGCCAGACGGACAGCGGTTCGGGCTACACCTTC,CASSQTDSGSGYTF
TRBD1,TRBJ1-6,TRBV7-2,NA,TGTGCCAGCAGCTTTGCAGACAGGGAAACACCCCTCCACTTT,CASSFADRETPLHF
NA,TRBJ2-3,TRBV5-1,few,TGCGCCAGCAGCTTGGAGGCACTTAGCACAGATACGCAGTATTTT,CASSLEALSTDTQYF